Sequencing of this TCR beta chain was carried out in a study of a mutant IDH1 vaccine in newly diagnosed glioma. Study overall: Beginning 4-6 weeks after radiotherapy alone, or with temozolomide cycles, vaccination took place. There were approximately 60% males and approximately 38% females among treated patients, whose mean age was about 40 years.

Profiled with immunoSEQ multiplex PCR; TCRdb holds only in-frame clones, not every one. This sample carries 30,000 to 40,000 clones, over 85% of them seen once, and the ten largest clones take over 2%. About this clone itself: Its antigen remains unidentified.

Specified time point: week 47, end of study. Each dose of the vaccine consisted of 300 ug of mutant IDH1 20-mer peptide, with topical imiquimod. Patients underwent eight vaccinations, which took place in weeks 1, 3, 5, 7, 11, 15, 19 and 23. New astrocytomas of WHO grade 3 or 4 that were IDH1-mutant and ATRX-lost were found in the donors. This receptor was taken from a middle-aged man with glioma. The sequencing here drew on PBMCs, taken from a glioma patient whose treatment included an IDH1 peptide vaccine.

The DNA of the CDR3 is TGTGCCAGCAGCTTCCGGGCTTTAGGAAACACCATATATTTT. The encoded protein is CASSFRALGNTIYF. V is TRBV5-6 and J is TRBJ1-3; unclear D gene. Trimming shortened V by 2 bases and J by 4 bases, and 10 bases separated the two germline ends. This CDR3 region has 14 residues. Germline loops: CDR1 SGHDT, CDR2 YYEEEE.